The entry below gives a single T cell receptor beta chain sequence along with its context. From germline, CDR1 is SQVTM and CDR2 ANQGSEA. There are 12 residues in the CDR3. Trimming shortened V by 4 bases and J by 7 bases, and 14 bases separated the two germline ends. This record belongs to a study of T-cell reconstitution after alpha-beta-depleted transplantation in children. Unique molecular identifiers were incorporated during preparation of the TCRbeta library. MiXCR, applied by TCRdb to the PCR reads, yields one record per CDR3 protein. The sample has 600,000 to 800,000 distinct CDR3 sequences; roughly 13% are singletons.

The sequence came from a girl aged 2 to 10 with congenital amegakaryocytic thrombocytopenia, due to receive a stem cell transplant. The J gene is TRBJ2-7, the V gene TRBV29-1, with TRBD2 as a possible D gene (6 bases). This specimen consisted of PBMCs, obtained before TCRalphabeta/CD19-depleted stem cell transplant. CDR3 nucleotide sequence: TGCAGCGTTGGCGGGGTTGAGGTTGAGCAGTACTTC. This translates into CSVGGVEVEQYF.